The clone carrying this TCR beta chain was picked up many times. This entry comes from a study of T cells in Graves' hyperthyroidism and ophthalmopathy. RNA transcripts were the template for amplifying TCR beta CDR3 regions. The TCR CDR3 was amplified in a first-round RT-PCR using the HTBI primer set. TCRdb passed the multiplex PCR reads through MiXCR, listing each CDR3 protein once. The table has 690,000 or so distinct CDR3 sequences, under 20% seen once; the top ten hold 16%. CDR3 size: 15 residues. V lost 6 bases, J lost 9 bases, and 18 bases lay in between. The sample consisted of blood. The chain joins TRBV12-3 or TRBV12-4 to TRBJ1-6; D unresolved. The sequence was collected from a woman aged 50 to 65 with Graves' hyperthyroidism that later progressed to Graves' ophthalmopathy. CDR3 in DNA: TGTGCCAGCAGGCCTTCCGCCCGCGGGATTTCACCCCTCCACTTT. This sequence encodes CASRPSARGISPLHF.